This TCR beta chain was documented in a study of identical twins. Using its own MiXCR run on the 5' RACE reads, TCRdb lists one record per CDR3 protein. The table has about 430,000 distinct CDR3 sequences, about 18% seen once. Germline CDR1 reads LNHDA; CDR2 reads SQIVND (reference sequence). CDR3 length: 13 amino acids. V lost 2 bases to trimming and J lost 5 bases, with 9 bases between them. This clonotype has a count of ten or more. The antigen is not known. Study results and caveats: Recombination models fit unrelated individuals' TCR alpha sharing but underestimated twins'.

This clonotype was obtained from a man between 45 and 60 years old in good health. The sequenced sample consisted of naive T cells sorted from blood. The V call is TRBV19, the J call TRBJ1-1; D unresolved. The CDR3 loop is CASSISRVTEAFF. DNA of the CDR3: TGTGCCAGTAGTATATCGAGGGTTACTGAAGCTTTCTTT.